The entry below gives a single TCR beta chain sequence along with its context. This entry is derived from a study of T cell changes during pregnancy in multiple sclerosis. TCRdb's copy holds only in-frame clones and misses some; the assay was immunoSEQ multiplex PCR. The repertoire includes about 40,000 clones, 92% of them detected once, and around 5.5% sits in the top ten. This specimen consisted of CD8+ T cells from peripheral blood mononuclear cells, obtained in the third trimester of pregnancy. The TCR was taken from a female donor with multiple sclerosis, enrolled in a pregnancy study.

CDR3 sequence: CASKATGLNTEAFF. The CDR3, as DNA: TGTGCCAGTAAGGCGACAGGGCTGAACACTGAAGCTTTCTTT. This chain uses TRBV19 with TRBJ1-1, with TRBD1 matching over 7 bases. CDR1 is LNHDA, CDR2 SQIVND, per germline (reference sequence). CDR3 length equals 14 residues. Trimming at V came to 7 bases and at J to 0 bases, leaving 5 bases not matched to a gene.